The subject of this entry is one T cell receptor beta chain. No cognate antigen has been identified for it. The input lacks base qualities; no much larger clone sits a single base away. The TCRbeta CDR3 regions were amplified in a multiplexed two-step PCR with Vbeta-specific forward primers and Jbeta-specific reverse primers. TCRbeta libraries were sequenced on an Illumina instrument through the immunoSEQ service. The study's own analysis went as follows. V, D and J genes were assigned using IMGT annotation, and counts were corrected for multiplex PCR bias using synthetic CDR3 analogues. In the immunoSEQ Analyzer, repertoire clonality was calculated as one minus the normalized Shannon entropy. Fisher's exact test with Benjamini-Hochberg false discovery rate control was used to define clonal expansion, with two-tailed P<0.01. TCRdb retrieved this table from immuneACCESS and kept in-frame rearrangements only. Not all clones are present; in checked studies, unresolved V genes account for under half, and no reason is known for the remainder. The V and J calls and the clone size are those of that table, but D and trimming were determined from the DNA. The sample records 9,500 to 15,000 clones, about three fifths of which are singletons. In total, the top ten clones hold roughly 1.2% of the sample.

Here V drops 5 bases and J drops 9 bases, and the junction holds 7 bases not matched to any gene. CDR1 and CDR2, per the germline V gene, are SGHVS and FNYEAQ. Including the terminal cysteine and phenylalanine, the CDR3 comprises 15 residues. Only the CDR3 DNA is retained, 45 bases long and in frame from the first base. The entry originates in a study of regulatory dendritic cells for organ transplantation (dated by TCRdb to 2016 to 2017). Background on the whole study: To make regulatory dendritic cells, monocytes were cultured with vitamin D3 on days 0 and 4 and with IL-10 on day 4. On day 6, LPS was added to the DC cultures to test how the DCs responded to a strong maturation-inducing agent. Before and after allostimulation with regulatory or mature dendritic cells, TCRbeta repertoires were sequenced from sorted naive and memory CD4+ and CD8+ T cells.

What the work shows at the level of the full study, not this receptor alone: Only a couple of subjects were sequenced, and the authors noted considerable between-individual heterogeneity in the alloreactive memory CD8+ T cell pool. In both subjects, allostimulation led to expansion of memory CD8+ clones, though the expansion induced by regulatory dendritic cells appeared to be more limited than that induced by mature dendritic cells. Of the resting subsets, the one holding the most alloreactive TCR clonotypes was memory CD8+ T cells. Naive CD4+ and CD8+ T cells showed highly diverse repertoires, whereas memory cells were less diverse and memory CD8+ cells were the most oligoclonal.

Sorted T cell subsets were CFSE-labeled and co-cultured for 4 to 5 days with allogeneic regulatory or mature dendritic cells at a 1:10 DC:T ratio. Naive T cells were sorted as CD45RA+ and memory T cells as CD45RO+ CD4+ or CD8+ cells by FACS. A couple of healthy control subjects provided the T cells used for TCR sequencing. The Qiagen DNeasy Blood & Tissue Kit was used for extraction of genomic DNA. Sequencing was done on a sample of naive CD8+ T cells from blood cultured with dendritic cells. This specimen's cell subset or site label, per the study, means: CD45RA+ naive T cells. The V gene is TRBV7-6 and the J gene is TRBJ2-1, with 13 bases in between that match TRBD2. This TCR derives from a human donor in good health. The CDR3 loop reads CASSGGTSGVGEQFF. The nucleotides are TGTGCCAGCAGCGGGGGGACTAGCGGGGTTGGTGAGCAGTTCTTC.